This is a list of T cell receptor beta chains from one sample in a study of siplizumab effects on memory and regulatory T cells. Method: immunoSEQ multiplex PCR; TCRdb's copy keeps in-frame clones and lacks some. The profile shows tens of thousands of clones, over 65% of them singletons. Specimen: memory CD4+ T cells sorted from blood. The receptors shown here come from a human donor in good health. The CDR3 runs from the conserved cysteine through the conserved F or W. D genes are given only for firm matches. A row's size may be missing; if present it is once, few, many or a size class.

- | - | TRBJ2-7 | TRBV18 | CASSEPSNGEQYF | TGTGCCAGCTCAGAACCGTCCAACGGCGAGCAGTACTTC
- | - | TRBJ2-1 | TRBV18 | CASSPRAQGNEQFF | TGTGCCAGCTCACCACGGGCCCAAGGGAATGAGCAGTTCTTC
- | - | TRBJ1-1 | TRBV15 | CATSRQDLTEAFF | TGTGCCACCAGCAGACAGGATCTCACTGAAGCTTTCTTT
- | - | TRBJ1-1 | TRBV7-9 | CASSPEFLEAFF | TGTGCCAGCAGCCCAGAATTTTTAGAAGCTTTCTTT
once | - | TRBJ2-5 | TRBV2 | CASSGGSQLRIQETQYF | TGTGCCAGCAGTGGGGGCAGCCAACTCCGAATTCAAGAGACCCAGTACTTC
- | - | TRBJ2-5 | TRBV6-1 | CASSRTAGETQYF | TGTGCCAGCAGTCGGACGGCGGGGGAGACCCAGTACTTC
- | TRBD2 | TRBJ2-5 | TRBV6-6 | CASSPHVRGETQYF | TGTGCCAGCAGTCCCCACGTGCGGGGGGAGACCCAGTACTTC
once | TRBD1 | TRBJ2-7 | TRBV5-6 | CASRDRGLFPYEQYF | TGTGCCAGCAGGGACAGGGGCCTTTTCCCCTACGAGCAGTACTTC
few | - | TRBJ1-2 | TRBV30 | CAWSPGDGYTF | TGTGCCTGGAGCCCAGGGGACGGCTACACCTTC
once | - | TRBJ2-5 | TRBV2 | CASSEVVRQETQYF | TGTGCCAGCAGTGAAGTTGTGAGACAAGAGACCCAGTACTTC
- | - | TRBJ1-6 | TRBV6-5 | CASRPYNSPLHF | TGTGCCAGCAGGCCCTATAATTCACCCCTCCACTTT
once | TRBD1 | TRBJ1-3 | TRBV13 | CASSYQRTGSSGNTIYF | TGTGCCAGCAGCTATCAGCGGACAGGGAGCTCTGGAAACACCATATATTTT
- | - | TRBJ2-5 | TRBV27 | CASSPKGGQETQYF | TGTGCCAGCAGCCCCAAGGGGGGCCAGGAGACCCAGTACTTC
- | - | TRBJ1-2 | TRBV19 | CASSISAGNYGYTF | TGTGCCAGTAGTATTTCAGCGGGAAACTATGGCTACACCTTC
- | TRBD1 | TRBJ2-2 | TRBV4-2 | CASSQQQGGRTGELFF | TGTGCCAGCAGCCAACAACAGGGGGGCCGGACCGGGGAGCTGTTTTTT
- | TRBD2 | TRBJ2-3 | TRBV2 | CASSETSGGDTQYF | TGTGCCAGCAGTGAAACTAGCGGGGGAGATACGCAGTATTTT
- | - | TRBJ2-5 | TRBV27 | CASSLYGGQETQYF | TGTGCCAGCAGTTTATATGGGGGCCAAGAGACCCAGTACTTC
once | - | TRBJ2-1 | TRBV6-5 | CASSLHGDEQFF | TGTGCCAGCAGTTTACATGGGGATGAGCAGTTCTTC
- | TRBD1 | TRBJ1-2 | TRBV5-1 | CASSLGTGTGSPSNYGYTF | TGCGCCAGCAGCTTGGGAACCGGGACAGGTTCTCCTAGTAACTATGGCTACACCTTC
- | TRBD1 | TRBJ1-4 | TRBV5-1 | CASKAGGGLEGEKLFF | TGCGCCAGCAAGGCGGGAGGGGGCCTGGAGGGTGAAAAACTGTTTTTT
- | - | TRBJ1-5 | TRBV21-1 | CASSIQPQHF | TGTGCCAGCAGCATTCAGCCCCAGCATTTT
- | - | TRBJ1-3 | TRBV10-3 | CAGGDRQSGNTIYF | TGTGCCGGGGGAGATCGACAATCTGGAAACACCATATATTTT
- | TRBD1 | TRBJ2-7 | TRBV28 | CASSPAGTGVFHEQYF | TGTGCCAGCAGTCCTGCCGGGACAGGGGTTTTCCACGAGCAGTACTTC
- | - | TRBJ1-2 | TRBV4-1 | CASSQDLGGDYGYTF | TGCGCCAGCAGCCAAGATCTCGGGGGAGACTATGGCTACACCTTC
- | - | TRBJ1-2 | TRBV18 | CASSPPNRDLGGYTF | TGTGCCAGCTCACCACCGAACAGAGACTTGGGTGGCTACACCTTC
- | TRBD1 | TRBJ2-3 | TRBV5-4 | CASRTGGTDTQYF | TGTGCCAGCAGAACAGGGGGGACAGATACGCAGTATTTT
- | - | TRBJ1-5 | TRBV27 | CASGGAGLSNRPQHF | TGTGCCAGCGGCGGGGCAGGGCTTAGCAATCGGCCCCAGCATTTT
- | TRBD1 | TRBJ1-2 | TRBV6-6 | CASRRGTGYGYTF | TGTGCCAGCAGAAGGGGGACAGGCTATGGCTACACCTTC
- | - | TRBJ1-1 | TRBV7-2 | CASSPYINTEAFF | TGTGCCAGCAGCCCCTACATCAACACTGAAGCTTTCTTT
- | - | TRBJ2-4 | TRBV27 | CASSPLSENIQYF | TGTGCCAGCAGTCCCCTGTCAGAAAACATTCAGTACTTC
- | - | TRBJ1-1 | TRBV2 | CASSIQGAGEAFF | TGTGCCAGCAGTATCCAAGGGGCAGGGGAAGCTTTCTTT
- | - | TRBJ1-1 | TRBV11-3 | CASSSGSTNTEAFF | TGTGCCAGCAGCAGCGGGTCTACGAACACTGAAGCTTTCTTT
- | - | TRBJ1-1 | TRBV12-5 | CASGPNSGGHTEAFF | TGTGCTAGTGGTCCTAATTCCGGGGGCCACACTGAAGCTTTCTTT
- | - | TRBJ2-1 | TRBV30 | CAWSWTLLEQFF | TGTGCCTGGAGTTGGACGCTTCTTGAGCAGTTCTTC
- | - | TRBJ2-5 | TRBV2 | CASTMVWETQYF | TGTGCCAGCACGATGGTTTGGGAGACCCAGTACTTC
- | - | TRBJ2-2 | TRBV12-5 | CASGLGSGFVSGELFF | TGTGCTAGTGGTTTGGGGTCAGGGTTTGTTTCCGGGGAGCTGTTTTTT
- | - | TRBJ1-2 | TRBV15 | CATSTRTRQTNYGYTF | TGTGCCACCAGCACACGAACCAGACAGACTAACTATGGCTACACCTTC
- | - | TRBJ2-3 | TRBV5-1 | CASSLGAPDTQYF | TGCGCCAGCAGCTTGGGAGCCCCAGATACGCAGTATTTT
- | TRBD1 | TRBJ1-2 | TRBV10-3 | CAISWDRSSYGYTF | TGTGCCATCAGTTGGGACAGGTCGTCCTATGGCTACACCTTC
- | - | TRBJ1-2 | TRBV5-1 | CASSLEPAYGYTF | TGCGCCAGCAGCTTGGAGCCAGCATATGGCTACACCTTC